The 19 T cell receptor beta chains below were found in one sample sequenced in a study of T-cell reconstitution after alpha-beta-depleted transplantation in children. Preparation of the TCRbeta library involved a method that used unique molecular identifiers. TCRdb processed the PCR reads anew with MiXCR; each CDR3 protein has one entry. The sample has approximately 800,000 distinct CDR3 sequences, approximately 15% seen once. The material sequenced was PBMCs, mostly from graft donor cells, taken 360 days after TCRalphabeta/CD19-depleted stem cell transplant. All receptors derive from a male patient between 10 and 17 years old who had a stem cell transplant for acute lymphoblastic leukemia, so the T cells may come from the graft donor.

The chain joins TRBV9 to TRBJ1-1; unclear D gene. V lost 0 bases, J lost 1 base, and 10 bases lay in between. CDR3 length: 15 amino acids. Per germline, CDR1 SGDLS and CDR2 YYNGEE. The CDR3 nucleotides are TGTGCCAGCAGCGTAGGTCGGCGGACGAACACTGAAGCTTTCTTT. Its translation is CASSVGRRTNTEAFF.

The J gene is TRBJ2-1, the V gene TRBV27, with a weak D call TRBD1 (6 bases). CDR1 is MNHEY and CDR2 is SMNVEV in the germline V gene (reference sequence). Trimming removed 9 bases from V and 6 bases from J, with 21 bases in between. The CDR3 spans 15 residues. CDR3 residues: CASSKGTFHSNEQFF. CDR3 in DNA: TGTGCCAGTTCGAAAGGGACATTTCACTCCAATGAGCAGTTCTTC.

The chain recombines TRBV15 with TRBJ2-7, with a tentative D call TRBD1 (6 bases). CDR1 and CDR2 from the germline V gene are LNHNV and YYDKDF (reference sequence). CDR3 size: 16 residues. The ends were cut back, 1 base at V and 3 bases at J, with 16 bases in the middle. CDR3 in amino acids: CATSRGPGTNYYEQYF. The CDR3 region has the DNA TGTGCCACCAGCAGAGGCCCCGGGACAAACTACTACGAGCAGTACTTC.

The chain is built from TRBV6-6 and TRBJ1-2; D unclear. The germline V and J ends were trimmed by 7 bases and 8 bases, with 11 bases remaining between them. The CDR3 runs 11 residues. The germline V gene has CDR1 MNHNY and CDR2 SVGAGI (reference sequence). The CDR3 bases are TGTGCCAGCACCGATCGGGCCGGCTACACCTTC. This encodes CASTDRAGYTF.

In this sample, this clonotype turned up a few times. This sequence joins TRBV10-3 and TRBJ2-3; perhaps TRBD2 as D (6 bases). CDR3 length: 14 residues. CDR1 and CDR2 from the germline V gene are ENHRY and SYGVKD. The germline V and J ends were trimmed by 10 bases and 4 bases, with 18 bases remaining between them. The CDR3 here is CASRDLASPDTQYF. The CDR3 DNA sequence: TGTGCCAGCCGGGACTTAGCTTCCCCAGATACGCAGTATTTT.

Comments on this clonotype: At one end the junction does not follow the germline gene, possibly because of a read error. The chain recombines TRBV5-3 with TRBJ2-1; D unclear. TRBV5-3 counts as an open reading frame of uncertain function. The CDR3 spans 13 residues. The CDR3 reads CARSLGSYNEQFF. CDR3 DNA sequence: TGTGCCAGGAGCTTGGGGTCGTACAATGAGCAGTTCTTC.

The CDR3 region has the DNA TGCAGTGCTAGAGATCTAAGGACAGGGTACGAGCAGTACTTC. Translated: CSARDLRTGYEQYF. This chain connects TRBV20-1 to TRBJ2-7, with 8 bases identical to TRBD1. Looked up from germline, CDR1 is DFQATT and CDR2 is SNEGSKA (reference sequence). The CDR3 length is 14 residues. The ends lost 0 bases at V and 4 bases at J; junction bases unmatched: 5.

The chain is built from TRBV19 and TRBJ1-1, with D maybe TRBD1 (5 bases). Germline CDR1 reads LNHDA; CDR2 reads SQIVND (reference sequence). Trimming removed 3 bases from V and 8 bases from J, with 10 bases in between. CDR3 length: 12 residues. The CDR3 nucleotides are TGTGCCAGTAGTATCGGGGGGGAGGAAGCTTTCTTT. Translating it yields CASSIGGEEAFF.

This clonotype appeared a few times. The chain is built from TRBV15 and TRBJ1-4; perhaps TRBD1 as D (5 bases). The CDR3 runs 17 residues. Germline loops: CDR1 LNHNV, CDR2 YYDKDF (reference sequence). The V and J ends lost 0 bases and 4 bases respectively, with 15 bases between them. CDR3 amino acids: CATSRDQHRQFNEKLFF. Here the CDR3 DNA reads TGTGCCACCAGCAGAGATCAACATCGACAGTTTAATGAAAAACTGTTTTTT.

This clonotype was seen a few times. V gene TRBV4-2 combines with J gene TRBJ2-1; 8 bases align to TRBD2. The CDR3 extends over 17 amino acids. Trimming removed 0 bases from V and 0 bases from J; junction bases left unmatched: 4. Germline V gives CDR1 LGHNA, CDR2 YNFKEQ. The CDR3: CASSQEASGSSYNEQFF. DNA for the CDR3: TGTGCCAGCAGCCAAGAAGCGAGCGGGAGCTCCTACAATGAGCAGTTCTTC.

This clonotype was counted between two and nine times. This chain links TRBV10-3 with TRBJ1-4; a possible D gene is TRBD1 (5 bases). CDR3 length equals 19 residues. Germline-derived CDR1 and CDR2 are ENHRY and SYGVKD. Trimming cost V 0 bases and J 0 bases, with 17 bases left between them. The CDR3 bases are TGTGCCATCAGTGAGTCGGAATTGACTGGGGGTGCAACTAATGAAAAACTGTTTTTT. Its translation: CAISESELTGGATNEKLFF.

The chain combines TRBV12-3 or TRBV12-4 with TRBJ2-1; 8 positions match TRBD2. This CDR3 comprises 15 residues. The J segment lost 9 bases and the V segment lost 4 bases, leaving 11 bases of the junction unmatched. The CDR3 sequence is CASSSNSGTTGEQFF. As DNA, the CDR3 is TGTGCCAGCAGTTCCAATAGCGGGACAACGGGTGAGCAGTTCTTC.

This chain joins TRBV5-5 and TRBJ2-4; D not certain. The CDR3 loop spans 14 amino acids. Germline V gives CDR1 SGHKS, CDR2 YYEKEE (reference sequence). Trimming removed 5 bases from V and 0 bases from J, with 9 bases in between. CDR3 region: CASSLIVAKNIQYF. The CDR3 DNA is TGTGCCAGCAGTTTGATAGTAGCCAAAAACATTCAGTACTTC. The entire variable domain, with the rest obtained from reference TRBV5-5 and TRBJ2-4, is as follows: DAGVTQSPTHLIKTRGQQVTLRCSPISGHKSVSWYQQVLGQGPQFIFQYYEKEERGRGNFPDRFSARQFPNYSSELNVNALLLGDSALYLCASSLIVAKNIQYFGAGTRLSVL.

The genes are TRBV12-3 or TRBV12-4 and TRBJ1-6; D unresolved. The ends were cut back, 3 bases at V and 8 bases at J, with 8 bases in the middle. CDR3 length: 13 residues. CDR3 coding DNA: TGTGCCAGCAGTTTTAATGTTGATTCACCCCTCCACTTT. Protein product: CASSFNVDSPLHF.

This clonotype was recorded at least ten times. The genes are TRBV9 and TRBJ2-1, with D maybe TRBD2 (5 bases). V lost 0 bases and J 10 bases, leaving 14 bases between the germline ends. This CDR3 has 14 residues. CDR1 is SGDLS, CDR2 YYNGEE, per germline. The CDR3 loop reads CASSVEVLRGEQFF. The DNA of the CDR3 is TGTGCCAGCAGCGTAGAAGTCCTTCGGGGAGAGCAGTTCTTC.

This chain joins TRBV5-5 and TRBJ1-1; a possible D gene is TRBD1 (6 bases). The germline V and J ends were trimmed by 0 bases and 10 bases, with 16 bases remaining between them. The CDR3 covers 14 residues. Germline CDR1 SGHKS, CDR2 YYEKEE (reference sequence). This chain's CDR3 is CASSLVTGPSGAFF. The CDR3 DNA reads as TGTGCCAGCAGCTTGGTGACAGGCCCATCGGGAGCTTTCTTT.

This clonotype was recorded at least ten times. This CDR3 reads CSARDPKIAAFQETQYF. The CDR3 region has the DNA TGCAGTGCTAGAGATCCTAAAATAGCAGCGTTCCAAGAGACCCAGTACTTC. This chain connects TRBV20-1 to TRBJ2-5; D unclear. The germline V gene has CDR1 DFQATT and CDR2 SNEGSKA (reference sequence). The CDR3 runs 17 residues. Trimming cost V 0 bases and J 1 base, with 18 bases left between them.

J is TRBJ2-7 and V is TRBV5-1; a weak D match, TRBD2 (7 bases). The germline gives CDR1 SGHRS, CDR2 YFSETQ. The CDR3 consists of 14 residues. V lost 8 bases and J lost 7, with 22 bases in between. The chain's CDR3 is CASRLGGGPGEQYF. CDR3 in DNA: TGCGCCAGTCGTCTAGGGGGAGGGCCCGGGGAGCAGTACTTC. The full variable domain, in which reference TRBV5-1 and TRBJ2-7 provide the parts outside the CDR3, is KAGVTQTPRYLIKTRGQQVTLSCSPISGHRSVSWYQQTPGQGLQFLFEYFSETQRNKGNFPGRFSGRQFSNSRSEMNVSTLELGDSALYLCASRLGGGPGEQYFGPGTRLTVT.

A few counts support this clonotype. The CDR3 DNA reads TGTGCCAGCAGGTATAGCGCCTACGAGCAGTACTTC. Translating it yields CASRYSAYEQYF. The V gene is TRBV12-3 or TRBV12-4, the J gene TRBJ2-7; D is possibly TRBD2 (5 bases). The CDR3 has 12 residues. V shed 6 bases and J shed 2 bases, with 8 bases lying between them.